This T cell receptor (beta chain) was obtained from a study of CD8+CD57+ T cells in acquired aplastic anemia. Background on the study: DNA from sorted CD4+ and CD8+ cells averaged around 3 ug.

Patients chosen for sequencing had shown CD8+CD57+ cell expansion by flow cytometry. Genomic DNA constituted the template upon which TCR beta VDJ and CDR3 profiling was performed. One entry per CDR3 protein, called by TCRdb with MiXCR from the reads. The sample yields around 250,000 distinct CDR3 sequences, approximately 82% seen once. V lost 1 base to trimming and J lost 8 bases, with 12 bases between them. CDR1 is SGHDT, CDR2 YYEEEE, per germline. The CDR3 spans 13 residues. The sequencing sample was made of sorted CD4+, CD8+, or CD8+CD57+ T cells (not recorded which) from PBMCs. The TCR was taken from a human donor with aplastic anemia. V is TRBV5-6 and J is TRBJ1-2; TRBD1 is a possible D gene (5 bases). CDR3 sequence: CASSLSGVLGYTF. The CDR3 nucleotides read TGTGCCAGCAGCTTGTCGGGGGTTTTGGGCTACACCTTC.